The source of this T cell receptor (beta chain) is a study of T cell responses to AZD1222 COVID-19 vaccine. Turning to this clone: Antigen unknown.

Here immunoSEQ multiplex PCR was the method, and the copy in TCRdb shows in-frame clones only, minus some. This table has some 180,000 clones, around 92% appearing once. Study outcomes and limitations: The study identified only six AZD1222 recipients as seropositive at baseline. The study found vaccine-associated CD4 TCRs spanning spike, dominant at 160-218 and 743-854.

The germline V and J ends were trimmed by 1 base and 0 bases, with 4 bases remaining between them. The CDR3 has 15 residues. The germline gives CDR1 KGHSH, CDR2 LQKENI. The source material was peripheral blood, sampled on day 0 of AZD1222 vaccination. The source is an adult in good health. V usage is TRBV18 and J usage is TRBJ2-6; no clear D. Here the CDR3 DNA reads TGTGCCAGCTCACCACGGGCCTCTGGGGCCAACGTCCTGACTTTC. The encoded protein is CASSPRASGANVLTF.